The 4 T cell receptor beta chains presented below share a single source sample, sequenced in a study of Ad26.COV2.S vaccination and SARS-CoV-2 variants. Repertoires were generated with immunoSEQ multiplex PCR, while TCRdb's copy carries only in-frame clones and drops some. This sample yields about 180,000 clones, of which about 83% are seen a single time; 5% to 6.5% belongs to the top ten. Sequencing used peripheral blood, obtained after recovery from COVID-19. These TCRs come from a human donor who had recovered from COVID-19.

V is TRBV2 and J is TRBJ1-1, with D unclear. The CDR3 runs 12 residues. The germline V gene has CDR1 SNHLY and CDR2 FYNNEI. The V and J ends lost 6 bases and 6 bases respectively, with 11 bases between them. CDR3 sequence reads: CASRGPGAEAFF. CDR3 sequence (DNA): TGTGCCAGCAGGGGCCCTGGGGCTGAAGCTTTCTTT.

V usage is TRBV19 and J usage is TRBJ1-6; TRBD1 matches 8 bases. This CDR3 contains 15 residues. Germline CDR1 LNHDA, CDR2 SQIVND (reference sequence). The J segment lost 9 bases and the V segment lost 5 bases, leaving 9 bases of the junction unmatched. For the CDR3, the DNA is TGTGCCAGTAGTCCACAGACAGGGGATGGTTCACCCCTCCACTTT. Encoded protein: CASSPQTGDGSPLHF.

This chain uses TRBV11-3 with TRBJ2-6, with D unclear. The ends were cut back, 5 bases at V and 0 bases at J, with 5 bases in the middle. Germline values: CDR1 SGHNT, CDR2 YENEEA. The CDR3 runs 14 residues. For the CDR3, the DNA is TGTGCCAGCAGCCCGATCTCTGGGGCCAACGTCCTGACTTTC. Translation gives CASSPISGANVLTF.

The CDR3 bases are TGTGCCAGCAGTTACGAGGCCGATGGGACCTATGGCTACACCTTC. This codes for CASSYEADGTYGYTF. The rearrangement links TRBV6-5 to TRBJ1-2, with D possibly being TRBD1 (5 bases). Trimming shortened V by 2 bases and J by 4 bases, and 14 bases separated the two germline ends. Germline V gives CDR1 MNHEY, CDR2 SVGAGI. CDR3 length equals 15 residues.